This T cell receptor (beta chain) was recovered during a study of T cell responses to AZD1222 COVID-19 vaccine (dated by TCRdb to the early 2020s). General notes on the study: AZD1222 recipients with second doses at about 4 weeks or about 12 weeks were pooled, because spike-specific TCR depth and breadth did not differ between schedules. TCR sequencing was performed for approximately 240 trial participants, of whom around 210 were given two doses of AZD1222 and 26 were given two doses of MenACWY control vaccine. Enrollment into the trials was organized by age into subgroups of 18-55, 56-69 and 70-plus years, and those subgroups contained roughly 150, 30 and 60 TCR-sequenced participants, respectively. Overall results and qualifications from the work: Vaccine-associated CD4 TCRs spanned the whole spike protein, with dominant responses in regions 160-218 and 743-854. Conclusions about previously exposed vaccinees were limited because only six AZD1222 recipients were SARS-CoV-2 seropositive at baseline. Because no samples from the day 14 peak response were available, repertoires could be characterized only after the peak T cell response. Nearly half of unique spike-specific TCRs reportedly recognized epitopes outside regions mutated in the B.1.351 and B.1.1.7 variants. A significant rise in spike-specific TCR breadth and depth was observed after two AZD1222 doses relative to day 0 and relative to MenACWY recipients. In the small 56-69-year group, the increase in depth fell short of significance, most likely because of low power. Most participants were white British and females outnumbered males, and the authors suggested that clonal diversity may have been underestimated.

V was cut back by 4 bases and J by 4 bases, leaving a gap of 12 bases between them. The CDR3 covers 13 residues, taking in both the cysteine and the phenylalanine. Only the CDR3 DNA is retained, 39 bases long and in frame from the first base. The germline V gene (reference sequence) yields SGHNT for CDR1 and YYREEE for CDR2. In the paper's terms, the time point label means: baseline before first vaccination. Samples from vaccinated people were obtained from the UK trials COV001 and COV002, which included a single-blind randomized controlled phase 2/3 trial of AZD1222 (ChAdOx1 nCoV-19) in healthy adults. For TCRbeta chain sequencing, PBMC samples were collected from trial participants at day 0 and at day 28 after the second dose. The CDR3 regions of human TCRbeta chains were analyzed by immunosequencing. Turning to the authors' computational methods: Repertoire TCRs were checked for matches against a reference library of SARS-CoV-2-specific TCRs that had been generated using the MIRA antigen-specificity platform. Breadth was defined as the fraction of unique TCRs that were SARS-CoV-2-associated. Depth was defined as the fraction of total T cells that were SARS-CoV-2-associated. Using the MIRA data, each spike-specific TCR was mapped to the spike region that the TCR reacts to and placed in a CD4 or CD8 class. Log10-transformed breadth and depth values were compared by one-way ANOVA with Sidak's multiple comparisons tests. TCRdb retrieved this table from immuneACCESS and kept in-frame rearrangements only. Not all clones are present; in checked studies, unresolved V genes account for under half, and no reason is known for the remainder. V and J calls and clone size follow that table, whereas D and trimming were derived from the DNA. For this sample there are around 120,000 clones; about 90% appear just once. Of the sample, 11% to 15% falls within the top ten clones.

Comments on this clone: Its specific antigen is unknown. Base qualities are not provided; no much larger clone lies one nucleotide away.

The chain is assembled from TRBV5-4 and TRBJ2-7; D gene: possibly TRBD2, on 6 matching bases. The TCR originated in an adult in good health. The sample here was peripheral blood, taken on day 0 of AZD1222 vaccination. The CDR3 reads CASSPSGGYEQYF. The bases read TGTGCCAGCAGCCCCTCCGGGGGTTACGAGCAGTACTTC.